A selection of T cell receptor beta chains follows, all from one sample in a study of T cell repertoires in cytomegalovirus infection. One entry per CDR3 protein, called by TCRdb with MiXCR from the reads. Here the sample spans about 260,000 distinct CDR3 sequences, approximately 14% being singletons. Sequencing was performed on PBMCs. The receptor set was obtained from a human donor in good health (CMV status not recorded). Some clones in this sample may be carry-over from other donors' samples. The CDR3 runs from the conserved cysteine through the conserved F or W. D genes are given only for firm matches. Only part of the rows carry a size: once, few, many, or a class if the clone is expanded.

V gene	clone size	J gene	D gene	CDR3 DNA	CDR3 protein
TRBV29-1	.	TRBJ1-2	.	TGCAGCGTTGAAGGAGCTGGGACCCATGGCTACACCTTC	CSVEGAGTHGYTF
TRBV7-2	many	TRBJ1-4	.	TGTGCCAGCACCCTTTACTACGGTGAAAAACTGTTTTTT	CASTLYYGEKLFF
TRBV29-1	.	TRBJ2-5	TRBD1	TGCAGCGTTGATCTCCCAGACAGGGCACCAGAGACCCAGTACTTC	CSVDLPDRAPETQYF
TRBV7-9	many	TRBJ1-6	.	TGTGCCAGCAGCTTACGCCCGACTAATTCACCCCTCCACTTT	CASSLRPTNSPLHF
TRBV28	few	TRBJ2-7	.	TGTGCCAGCAGTCTTCGGGGGGCAGGGAGACCCTACGAGCAGTACTTC	CASSLRGAGRPYEQYF
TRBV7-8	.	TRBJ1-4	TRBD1	TGTGCCAGCAGCACCCGGACAGGGAGAGGCGAAAAACTGTTTTTT	CASSTRTGRGEKLFF
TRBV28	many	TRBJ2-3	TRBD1	TGTGCCAGCAGTTTCCTTGGACAGGTACATCAAGATACGCAGTATTTT	CASSFLGQVHQDTQYF
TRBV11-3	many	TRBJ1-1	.	TGTGCCAGCAGCTTGAATATTGCCACTGAAGCTTTCTTT	CASSLNIATEAFF
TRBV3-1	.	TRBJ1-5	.	TGTGCCAGCAGCCAAGATCGGTTTCAGCCCCAGCATTTT	CASSQDRFQPQHF
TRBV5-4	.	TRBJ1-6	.	TGTGCCAGCAGCTTGAGGGTTAACAATTCACCCCTCCACTTT	CASSLRVNNSPLHF
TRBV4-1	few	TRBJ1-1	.	TGCGCCAGCAGCTATTGGACGGATAACACTGAAGCTTTCTTT	CASSYWTDNTEAFF
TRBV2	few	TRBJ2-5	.	TGTGCCAGCAGTGAGTTCAGGGCCAAGCAAGAGACCCAGTACTTC	CASSEFRAKQETQYF
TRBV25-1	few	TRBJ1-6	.	TGTGCCAGCACCCAGGGAAGAGGGGTGGGTAATTCACCCCTCCACTTT	CASTQGRGVGNSPLHF
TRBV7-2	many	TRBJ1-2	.	TGTGCCAGCAGCTTAGGGGGTAACTCCAATGGCTACACCTTC	CASSLGGNSNGYTF
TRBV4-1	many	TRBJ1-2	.	TGCGCCAGCAGCAAATTGGAACTGGATGGCTACACCTTC	CASSKLELDGYTF
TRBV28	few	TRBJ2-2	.	TGTGCCAGCAGTTTATTGCAATCCTCCACCGGGGAGCTGTTTTTT	CASSLLQSSTGELFF
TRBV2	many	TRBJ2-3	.	TGTGCCAGCAGTGAGATCCTAGCCACAGATACGCAGTATTTT	CASSEILATDTQYF
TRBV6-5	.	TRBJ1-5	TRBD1	TGTGCCAGCAGCCCCGGGACAGGGGTCGTCGGCAATCAGCCCCAGCATTTT	CASSPGTGVVGNQPQHF
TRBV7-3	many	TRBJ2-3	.	TGTGCCAGCAGCCACGGACTGGTAACAGATACGCAGTATTTT	CASSHGLVTDTQYF
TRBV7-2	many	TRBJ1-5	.	TGTGCCAGCAGCTTACGGTTCGAAAAGCCCCAGCATTTT	CASSLRFEKPQHF
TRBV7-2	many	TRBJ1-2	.	TGTGCCAGCAGCTCCCTTAACTATGGCTACACCTTC	CASSSLNYGYTF
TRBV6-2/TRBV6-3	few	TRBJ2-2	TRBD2	TGTGCCAGCAGGCCTAGCGGGAGGTTCGGGGAGCTGTTTTTT	CASRPSGRFGELFF
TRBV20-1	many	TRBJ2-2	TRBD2	TGCAGTGCTAGAGATAGCGGGAGGGACACCGGGGAGCTGTTTTTT	CSARDSGRDTGELFF
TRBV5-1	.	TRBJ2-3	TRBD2	TGCGCCAGCAGCTTGGCCACGGGACTAGCCACAGATACGCAGTATTTT	CASSLATGLATDTQYF
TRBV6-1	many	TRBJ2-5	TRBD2	TGTGCCAGCCAGCGGGGGGAAAAAGAGACCCAGTACTTC	CASQRGEKETQYF
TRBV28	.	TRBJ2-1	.	TGTGCCAGCAGTTTTGGGGGAACCTTCTACAATGAGCAGTTCTTC	CASSFGGTFYNEQFF